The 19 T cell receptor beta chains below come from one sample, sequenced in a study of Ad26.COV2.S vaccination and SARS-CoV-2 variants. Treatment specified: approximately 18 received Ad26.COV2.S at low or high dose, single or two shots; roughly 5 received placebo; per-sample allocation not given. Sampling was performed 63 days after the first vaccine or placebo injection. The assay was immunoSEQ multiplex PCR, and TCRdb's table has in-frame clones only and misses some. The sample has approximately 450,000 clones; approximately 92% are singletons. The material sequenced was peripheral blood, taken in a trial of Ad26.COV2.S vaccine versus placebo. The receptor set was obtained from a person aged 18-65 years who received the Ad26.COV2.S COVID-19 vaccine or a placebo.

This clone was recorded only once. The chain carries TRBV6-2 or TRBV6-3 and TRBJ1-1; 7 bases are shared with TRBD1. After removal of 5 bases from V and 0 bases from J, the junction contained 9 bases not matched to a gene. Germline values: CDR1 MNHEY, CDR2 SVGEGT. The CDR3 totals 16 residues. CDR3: CASSRDSLVMNTEAFF. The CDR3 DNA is TGTGCCAGCAGTAGGGACAGCTTGGTAATGAACACTGAAGCTTTCTTT.

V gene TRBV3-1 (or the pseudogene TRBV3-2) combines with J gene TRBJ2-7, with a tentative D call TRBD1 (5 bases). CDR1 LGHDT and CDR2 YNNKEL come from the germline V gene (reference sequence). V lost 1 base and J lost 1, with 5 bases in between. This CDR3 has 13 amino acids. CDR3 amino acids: CASSQGQSYEQYF. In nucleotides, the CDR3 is TGTGCCAGCAGCCAAGGACAGTCCTACGAGCAGTACTTC.

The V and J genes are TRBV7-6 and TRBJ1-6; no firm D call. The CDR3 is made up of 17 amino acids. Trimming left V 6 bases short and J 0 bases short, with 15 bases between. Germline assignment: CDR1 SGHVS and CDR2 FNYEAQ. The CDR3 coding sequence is TGTGCCAGCAGTCTTGGCGGCCGCCACTCCTATAATTCACCCCTCCACTTT. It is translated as CASSLGGRHSYNSPLHF.

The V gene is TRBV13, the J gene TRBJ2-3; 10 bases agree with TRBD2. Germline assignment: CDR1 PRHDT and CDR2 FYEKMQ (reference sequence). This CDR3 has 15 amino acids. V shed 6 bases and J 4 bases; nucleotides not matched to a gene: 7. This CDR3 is CASSPLAGAADTQYF. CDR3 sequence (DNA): TGTGCCAGCAGTCCCCTAGCGGGAGCTGCAGATACGCAGTATTTT.

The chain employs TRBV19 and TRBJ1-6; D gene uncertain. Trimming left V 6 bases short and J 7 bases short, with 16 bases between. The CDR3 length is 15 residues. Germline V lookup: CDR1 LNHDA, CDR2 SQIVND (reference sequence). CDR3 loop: CASRPATPTNSPLHF. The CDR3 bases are TGTGCCAGTAGACCTGCGACTCCCACGAATTCACCCCTCCACTTT.

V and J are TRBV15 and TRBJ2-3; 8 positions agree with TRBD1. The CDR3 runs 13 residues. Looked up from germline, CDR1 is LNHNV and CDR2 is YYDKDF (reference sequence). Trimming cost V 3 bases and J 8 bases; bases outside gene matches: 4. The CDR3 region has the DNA TGTGCCACCAGCAGCCCAGGGGGCGTTACGCAGTATTTT. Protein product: CATSSPGGVTQYF.

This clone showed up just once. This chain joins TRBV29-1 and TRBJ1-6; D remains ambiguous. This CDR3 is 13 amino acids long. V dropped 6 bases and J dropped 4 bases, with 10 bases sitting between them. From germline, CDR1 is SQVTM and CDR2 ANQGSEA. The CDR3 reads CSVSTDYNSPLHF. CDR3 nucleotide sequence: TGCAGCGTATCGACTGATTATAATTCACCCCTCCACTTT.

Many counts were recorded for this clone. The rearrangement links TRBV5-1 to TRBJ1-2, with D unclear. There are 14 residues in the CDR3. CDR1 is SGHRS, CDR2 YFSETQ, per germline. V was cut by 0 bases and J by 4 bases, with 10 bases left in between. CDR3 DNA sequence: TGCGCCAGCAGCTTGGAGGGCAGATCCTATGGCTACACCTTC. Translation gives CASSLEGRSYGYTF.

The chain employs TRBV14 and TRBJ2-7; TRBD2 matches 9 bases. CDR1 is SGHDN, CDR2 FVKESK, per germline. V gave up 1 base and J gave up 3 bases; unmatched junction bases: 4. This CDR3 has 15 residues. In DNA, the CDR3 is TGTGCCAGCAGCCAAGCGCTAGCGGGGTACTACGAGCAGTACTTC. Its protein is CASSQALAGYYEQYF.

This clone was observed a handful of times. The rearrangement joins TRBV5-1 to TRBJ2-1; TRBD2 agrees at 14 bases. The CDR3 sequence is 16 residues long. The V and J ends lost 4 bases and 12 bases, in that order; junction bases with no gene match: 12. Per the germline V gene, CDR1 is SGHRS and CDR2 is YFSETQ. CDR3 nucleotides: TGCGCCAGCAGCCTCGGGACTAGCGGGAGCAGGCGAGGGCAGTTCTTC. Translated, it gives CASSLGTSGSRRGQFF.

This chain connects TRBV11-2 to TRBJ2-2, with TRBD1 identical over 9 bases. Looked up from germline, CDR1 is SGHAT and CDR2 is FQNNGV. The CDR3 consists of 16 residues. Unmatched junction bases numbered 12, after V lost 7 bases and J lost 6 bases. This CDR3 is CASIPRGTGSAGELFF. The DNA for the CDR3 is TGTGCCAGCATCCCCCGGGGGACAGGGTCCGCCGGGGAGCTGTTTTTT. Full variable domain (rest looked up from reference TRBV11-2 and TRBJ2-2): EAGVAQSPRYKIIEKRQSVAFWCNPISGHATLYWYQQILGQGPKLLIQFQNNGVVDDSQLPKDRFSAERLKGVDSTLKIQPAKLEDSAVYLCASIPRGTGSAGELFFGEGSRLTVL.

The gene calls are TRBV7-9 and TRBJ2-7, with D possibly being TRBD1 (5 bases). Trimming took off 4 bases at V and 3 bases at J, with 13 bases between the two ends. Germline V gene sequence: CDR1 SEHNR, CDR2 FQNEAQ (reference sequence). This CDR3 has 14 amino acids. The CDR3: CASSSPDTNYEQYF. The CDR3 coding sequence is TGTGCCAGCAGCTCTCCGGACACTAACTACGAGCAGTACTTC.

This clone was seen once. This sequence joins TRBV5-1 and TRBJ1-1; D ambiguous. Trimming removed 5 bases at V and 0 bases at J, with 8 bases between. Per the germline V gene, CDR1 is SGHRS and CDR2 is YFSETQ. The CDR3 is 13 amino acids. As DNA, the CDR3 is TGCGCCAGCAGACTGGGGATGAACACTGAAGCTTTCTTT. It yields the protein CASRLGMNTEAFF.

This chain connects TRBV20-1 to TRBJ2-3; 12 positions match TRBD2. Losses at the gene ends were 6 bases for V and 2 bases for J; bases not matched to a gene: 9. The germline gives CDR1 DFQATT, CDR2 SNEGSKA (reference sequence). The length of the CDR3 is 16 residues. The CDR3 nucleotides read TGCAGTGCCAGTGGGGGACTAGCGGGTATCACAGATACGCAGTATTTT. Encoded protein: CSASGGLAGITDTQYF.

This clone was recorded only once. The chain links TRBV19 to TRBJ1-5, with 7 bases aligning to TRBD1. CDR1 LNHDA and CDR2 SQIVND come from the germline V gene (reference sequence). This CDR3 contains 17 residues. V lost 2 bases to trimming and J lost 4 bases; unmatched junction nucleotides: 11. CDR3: CASSIRLGTVVNQPQHF. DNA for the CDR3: TGTGCCAGTAGTATAAGATTGGGGACAGTTGTTAATCAGCCCCAGCATTTT.

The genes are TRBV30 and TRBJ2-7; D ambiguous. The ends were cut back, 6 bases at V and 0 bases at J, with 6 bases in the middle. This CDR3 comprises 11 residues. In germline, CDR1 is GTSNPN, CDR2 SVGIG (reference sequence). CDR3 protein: CACSYSYEQYF. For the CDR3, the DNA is TGTGCCTGCTCCTACTCCTACGAGCAGTACTTC.

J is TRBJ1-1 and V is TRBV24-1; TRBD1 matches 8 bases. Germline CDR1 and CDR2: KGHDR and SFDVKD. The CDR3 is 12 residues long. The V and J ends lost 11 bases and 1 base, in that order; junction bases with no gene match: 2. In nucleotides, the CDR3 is TGTGCCATCGGGACAGGGAACACTGAAGCTTTCTTT. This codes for CAIGTGNTEAFF.

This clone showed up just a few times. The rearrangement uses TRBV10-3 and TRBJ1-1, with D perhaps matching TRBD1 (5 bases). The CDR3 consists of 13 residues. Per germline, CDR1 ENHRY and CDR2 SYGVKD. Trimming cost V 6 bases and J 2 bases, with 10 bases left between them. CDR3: CAIRRQGNTEAFF. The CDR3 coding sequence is TGTGCCATCAGGCGGCAGGGAAACACTGAAGCTTTCTTT.

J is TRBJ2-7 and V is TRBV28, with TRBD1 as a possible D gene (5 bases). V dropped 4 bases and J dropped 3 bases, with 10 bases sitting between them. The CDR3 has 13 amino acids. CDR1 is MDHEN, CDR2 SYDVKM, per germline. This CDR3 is CASSYRRDYEQYF. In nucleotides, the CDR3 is TGTGCCAGCAGTTATCGCAGGGACTACGAGCAGTACTTC.